Listed below are T cell receptor beta chains from one sample, sequenced in a study of control samples from healthy donors and cancer patients. Assay: immunoSEQ multiplex PCR; the TCRdb copy retains only in-frame clones and omits some. Of 140,000 or so clones in the sample, about 95% were seen once. Sequencing was done on a sample of PBMCs. These receptors were collected from a man between 60 and 75 years old with colorectal cancer. Each CDR3 is given with its conserved first and last residue. D genes are given only for firm matches. Size is omitted from some rows. Given values are once, few, many or a class for expanded clones.

TRBJ1-6,15,NA,TRBD1,TRBV18,TGTGCCAGCTCACCAAGGACAGGGGAAAATTCACCCCTCCACTTT,CASSPRTGENSPLHF
TRBJ1-4,15,few,NA,TRBV6-5,TGTGCCAGCAGTTTATCCGGGGCGAAAGAGGAAAAACTGTTTTTT,CASSLSGAKEEKLFF
TRBJ2-1,15,once,TRBD2,TRBV9,TGTGCCAGCAGCATTACTAGCGGGAGCTACAATGAGCAGTTCTTC,CASSITSGSYNEQFF
TRBJ1-1,15,NA,NA,TRBV19,TGTGCCAGTAGTGCGGGACACTCGTTAGAGACTGAAGCTTTCTTT,CASSAGHSLETEAFF
TRBJ1-3,14,NA,NA,TRBV18,TGTGCCAGCTCACCGGCCATCTCTGGAAACACCATATATTTT,CASSPAISGNTIYF
TRBJ2-5,14,NA,NA,TRBV10-3,TGTGCCATCAGTGAAAGGACAAACCAAGAGACCCAGTACTTC,CAISERTNQETQYF
TRBJ1-6,18,NA,TRBD1,TRBV27,TGTGCCAGCAGTCCGGAACAGGGGGCATTATCCTATAATTCACCCCTCCACTTT,CASSPEQGALSYNSPLHF
TRBJ2-1,14,NA,NA,TRBV30,TGTGCCTGGAGTGTGTGGGGGAGCTACAATGAGCAGTTCTTC,CAWSVWGSYNEQFF
TRBJ2-5,13,once,NA,TRBV27,TGTGCCAGCAGTCCTAACAGGGAGGAGACCCAGTACTTC,CASSPNREETQYF
TRBJ1-2,14,NA,NA,TRBV30,TGTGCCTGGAGTTATGACGGAGATAACTATGGCTACACCTTC,CAWSYDGDNYGYTF
TRBJ2-5,16,once,TRBD1,TRBV6-1,TGTGCCAGCAGTGAAATCGCCGGACAGGGTCCCGAGACCCAGTACTTC,CASSEIAGQGPETQYF
TRBJ2-7,16,NA,NA,TRBV2,TGTGCCGGCAGTGCGGGTCGGGCTAGCTCCTCCTACGAGCAGTACTTC,CAGSAGRASSSYEQYF
TRBJ1-2,14,NA,NA,TRBV5-1,TGCGCCAGCAGTCTTGACAGCCCTAACTATGGCTACACCTTC,CASSLDSPNYGYTF
TRBJ2-5,15,NA,NA,TRBV24-1,TGTGCCACCAGTGATTCCATGGACGGACAAGAGACCCAGTACTTC,CATSDSMDGQETQYF
TRBJ2-7,14,NA,NA,TRBV11-2,TGTGCCAGCAGCTTAGTTACGGGGGAATACGAGCAGTACTTC,CASSLVTGEYEQYF
TRBJ1-1,15,large,NA,TRBV7-7,TGTGCCAGCAGCCCAGGAATTGGCATGGGAACTGAAGCTTTCTTT,CASSPGIGMGTEAFF
TRBJ1-6,15,few,NA,TRBV30,TGTGCCTGGAGTGTACTCGGTGGCAGAAATTCACCCCTCCACTTT,CAWSVLGGRNSPLHF
TRBJ1-1,13,NA,NA,TRBV9,TGTGCCAGCAGCCAGGGGCAGAGCACTGAAGCTTTCTTT,CASSQGQSTEAFF
TRBJ1-6,17,NA,TRBD1,TRBV27,TGTGCCAGCAGTTTTACGGGGGACAGGCTCTATAATTCACCCCTCCACTTT,CASSFTGDRLYNSPLHF
TRBJ2-3,15,NA,TRBD2,TRBV15,TGTGCCACCAGCGGGACTAGCGGGGGAACAGATACGCAGTATTTT,CATSGTSGGTDTQYF
TRBJ2-1,15,NA,TRBD1,TRBV7-9,TGTGCCAGCAGCTTAGGGGGACAGGGTTGGAATGAGCAGTTCTTC,CASSLGGQGWNEQFF
TRBJ2-2,14,NA,NA,TRBV4-3,TGCGCCAGCAGCCAAGCCGGCGCCACCGGGGAGCTGTTTTTT,CASSQAGATGELFF
TRBJ1-1,17,once,NA,TRBV6-2/TRBV6-3,TGTGCCAGCAGTTACTACCCCCCTCTGCAGGCGAACACTGAAGCTTTCTTT,CASSYYPPLQANTEAFF
TRBJ1-2,15,NA,NA,TRBV6-2/TRBV6-3,TGTGCCAGCAGTTACGGGTCCAACTCTAACTATGGCTACACCTTC,CASSYGSNSNYGYTF
TRBJ2-3,15,NA,NA,TRBV18,TGTGCCAGCTCACCAAGGACAGATAGCACAGATACGCAGTATTTT,CASSPRTDSTDTQYF
TRBJ2-3,14,NA,NA,TRBV6-2/TRBV6-3,TGTGCCAGCAGTTGGGCCTCACTTGGGGGGACGCAGTATTTT,CASSWASLGGTQYF
TRBJ2-3,18,once,NA,TRBV10-3,TGTGCCATCAGTGTTTCGGGAGGGACAGGTCTTAGCACAGATACGCAGTATTTT,CAISVSGGTGLSTDTQYF
TRBJ2-3,20,NA,NA,TRBV10-3,TGTGCCATCAGTGAGGTGAGGGGGGCCCGATCGAAATGGAGCACAGATACGCAGTATTTT,CAISEVRGARSKWSTDTQYF
TRBJ1-1,18,NA,NA,TRBV19,TGTGCCACCCCGCGATTACGTCCGGCCGGGGGACCGAACACTGAAGCTTTCTTT,CATPRLRPAGGPNTEAFF
TRBJ2-7,15,NA,TRBD1,TRBV7-2,TGTGCCAGCAGGCGCCCCGGACAGGGTCTCTACGAGCAGTACTTC,CASRRPGQGLYEQYF
TRBJ1-3,14,NA,TRBD1,TRBV5-1,TGCGCCAGCAGCCCCGGGACAGGAATCAACACCATATATTTT,CASSPGTGINTIYF
TRBJ1-1,13,NA,NA,TRBV11-2,TGTGCCAGCAGCTTAGGTGGAAACACTGAAGCTTTCTTT,CASSLGGNTEAFF
TRBJ2-7,16,NA,TRBD2,TRBV7-2,TGTGCCAGCAGCCGCGGGGGCGGGGGGAGCTCCTACGAGCAGTACTTC,CASSRGGGGSSYEQYF
TRBJ2-7,15,once,NA,TRBV5-1,TGCGCCAGCAGCTACGATGCTCCTAGCTCCTACGAGCAGTACTTC,CASSYDAPSSYEQYF
TRBJ2-1,16,NA,TRBD1,TRBV6-1,TGTGCCAGCAGTGCCGGACAGGGGGCCCCATACAATGAGCAGTTCTTC,CASSAGQGAPYNEQFF
TRBJ2-1,12,NA,NA,TRBV7-9,TGTGCCAGCAGTTCACAGGGTTATGAGCAGTTCTTC,CASSSQGYEQFF
TRBJ2-3,14,NA,NA,TRBV7-9,TGTGCCAGCAGCTTAGGACAGTGGACAGATACGCAGTATTTT,CASSLGQWTDTQYF
TRBJ2-7,14,NA,TRBD2,TRBV9,TGTGCCAGCAGCATACAGCCGGGGGGAGACGAGCAGTACTTC,CASSIQPGGDEQYF